This T cell receptor beta chain came from a study of T cell responses to AZD1222 COVID-19 vaccine. Looking at the study overall: Analyses pooled second doses at about 4 or about 12 weeks. Study results and limitations: Unmutated variant regions are reportedly targeted by nearly half of spike-specific TCRs. In a largely white British group with more females than males, clonal diversity was possibly underestimated. The breadth and depth of Spike-specific TCRs increased once two AZD1222 doses had been given.

The ends lost 3 bases at V and 6 bases at J; junction bases unmatched: 5. Germline V gene sequence: CDR1 LGHNA, CDR2 YNFKEQ. There are 16 residues in the CDR3. Clones were sequenced by immunoSEQ multiplex PCR, and TCRdb holds only the in-frame ones, with some missing. The sample consists of 100,000 to 150,000 clones, around 90% of them appearing once. With regard to this clone: Its target is unknown.

The specimen was peripheral blood, collected on day 0 of AZD1222 vaccination. The rearrangement uses TRBV4-2 and TRBJ2-1; 13 nucleotides line up with TRBD2. The sequence was obtained from an adult in good health. CDR3 bases: TGTGCCAGCAGCCACGGGGGACTAGCGGGGATCAATGAGCAGTTCTTC. Translation gives CASSHGGLAGINEQFF.